Listed below are T cell receptor beta chains from one sample, sequenced in a study of T cells in Graves' hyperthyroidism and ophthalmopathy. TCRdb re-derived calls from the multiplex PCR reads in MiXCR, one entry per CDR3 protein. The sample has a few hundred thousand distinct CDR3 sequences; 15% to 20% are singletons. Sequenced sample: blood. All receptors derive from a woman younger than 45 with Graves' ophthalmopathy. Each CDR3 is given with its conserved first and last residue. D genes are given only for firm matches. Size tells how often a clone was seen (once, few, many) or the class of an expanded clone, and some rows leave it out.

clone_size j_call d_call v_call cdr3_aa cdr3_nt
many TRBJ1-1 . TRBV30 CAWSTRDSEAFF TGTGCCTGGAGTACGAGAGACAGTGAAGCTTTCTTT
many TRBJ1-1 TRBD1 TRBV7-9 CASSSAGTANTEAFF TGTGCCAGCAGCTCAGCTGGGACAGCGAACACTGAAGCTTTCTTT
. TRBJ1-1 . TRBV28 CASSKGTEAFF TGTGCCAGCAGTAAGGGAACTGAAGCTTTCTTT
. TRBJ1-5 . TRBV6-1 CASSAERGNQPQHF TGTGCCAGCAGTGCGGAGAGGGGGAATCAGCCCCAGCATTTT
. TRBJ2-2 . TRBV7-6 CASSLASSNTDTGELFF TGTGCCAGCAGCTTAGCGTCATCGAACACGGACACCGGGGAGCTGTTTTTT
. TRBJ2-5 . TRBV20-1 CSDSDLETQYF TGCAGTGATTCGGATCTAGAGACCCAGTACTTC
many TRBJ2-7 TRBD2 TRBV28 CASSFSAGIDEQYF TGTGCCAGCAGTTTTTCAGCGGGAATCGACGAGCAGTACTTC
many TRBJ2-5 TRBD2 TRBV29-1 CSVEGGGRPLRMYQETQYF TGCAGCGTTGAAGGGGGAGGGCGGCCGCTACGGATGTACCAAGAGACCCAGTACTTC
few TRBJ2-7 TRBD1 TRBV6-5 CASSYPGWDRASYEQYF TGTGCCAGCAGTTACCCGGGGTGGGACAGGGCGTCCTACGAGCAGTACTTC
few TRBJ2-3 TRBD1 TRBV5-4 CASRHKTGGSTDTQYF TGTGCCAGCAGACATAAGACAGGGGGGAGCACAGATACGCAGTATTTT
many TRBJ1-1 . TRBV30 CAWSAGTANTEAFF TGTGCCTGGAGTGCCGGGACGGCGAACACTGAAGCTTTCTTT
few TRBJ1-1 . TRBV18 CASSHEGSSNTEAFF TGTGCCAGCTCACACGAGGGCAGCTCGAACACTGAAGCTTTCTTT
many TRBJ1-6 . TRBV28 CASYTGRVDNSPLHF TGTGCCTCTTATACAGGGAGGGTTGATAATTCACCCCTCCACTTT
few TRBJ2-2 TRBD2 TRBV6-2/TRBV6-3 CASSRTSGSTGELFF TGTGCCAGCAGCCGGACTAGCGGGAGTACCGGGGAGCTGTTTTTT
many TRBJ2-7 . TRBV27 CASSSSGRDYEQYF TGTGCCAGCAGCAGCTCCGGACGAGACTACGAGCAGTACTTC
many TRBJ2-1 . TRBV12-3/TRBV12-4 CASSPGTFNEQFF TGTGCCAGCAGCCCCGGGACGTTTAATGAGCAGTTCTTC
many TRBJ2-5 . TRBV11-2 CASSLEIGVGTQYF TGTGCCAGCAGCTTAGAAATCGGGGTTGGGACCCAGTACTTC
few TRBJ1-1 . TRBV25-1 CASSETNLNTEAFF TGTGCCAGCAGTGAAACCAATTTGAACACTGAAGCTTTCTTT
few TRBJ2-5 . TRBV20-1 CSALRPHRQETQYF TGCAGTGCTCTCCGACCGCACCGTCAAGAGACCCAGTACTTC
many TRBJ2-1 . TRBV12-3/TRBV12-4 CASSQGGIGQRNPNEQFF TGTGCCAGCAGCCAGGGGGGCATTGGCCAGCGGAACCCCAATGAGCAGTTCTTC
once TRBJ2-7 . TRBV7-9 CASSLAALGAPYEQYF TGTGCCAGCAGCTTAGCGGCACTAGGAGCCCCCTACGAGCAGTACTTC
many TRBJ2-7 . TRBV28 CASSLSGDRDEQYF TGTGCCAGCAGTTTATCGGGGGATCGAGACGAGCAGTACTTC
many TRBJ2-1 . TRBV27 CASSDGTSSYNEQFF TGTGCCAGCAGCGACGGAACCAGCTCCTACAATGAGCAGTTCTTC
. TRBJ1-1 . TRBV19 CASSIVGDTEAFF TGTGCCAGTAGTATAGTCGGGGACACTGAAGCTTTCTTT
many TRBJ2-1 . TRBV9 CASSPLPSSYNEQFF TGTGCCAGCAGCCCCCTCCCTAGCTCCTACAATGAGCAGTTCTTC
. TRBJ2-5 . TRBV10-1 CASSEGQFQETQYF TGCGCCAGCAGTGAGGGCCAGTTCCAAGAGACCCAGTACTTC
many TRBJ1-1 . TRBV6-2/TRBV6-3 CASSSPGDAFF TGTGCCAGCAGTTCCCCGGGGGACGCTTTCTTT
many TRBJ2-7 TRBD1 TRBV6-1 CASSSDPGQFYEQYF TGTGCCAGCAGTTCCGACCCGGGACAGTTCTACGAGCAGTACTTC
. TRBJ1-1 TRBD1 TRBV5-1 CASSPDRFNEAFF TGCGCCAGCAGCCCGGACAGGTTCAATGAAGCTTTCTTT
many TRBJ1-6 . TRBV9 CASSAPGREDNSPLHF TGTGCCAGCAGCGCCCCGGGAAGGGAGGATAATTCACCCCTCCACTTT
many TRBJ1-5 . TRBV28 CASHTINRPNQPQHF TGTGCCAGCCACACCATTAACCGACCAAATCAGCCCCAGCATTTT
few TRBJ2-5 TRBD2 TRBV5-4 CASSSRGGSPETQYF TGTGCCAGCAGTAGCCGGGGGGGAAGCCCAGAGACCCAGTACTTC
once TRBJ2-2 . TRBV20-1 CSAPEGRLNTGELFF TGCAGTGCTCCCGAGGGACGGTTGAACACCGGGGAGCTGTTTTTT
few TRBJ2-7 . TRBV15 CATSIGGDYEQYF TGTGCCACCAGCATCGGGGGCGACTACGAGCAGTACTTC
many TRBJ2-7 . TRBV11-2 CASSLEWEEVYEQYF TGTGCCAGCAGCTTAGAGTGGGAGGAGGTTTACGAGCAGTACTTC
few TRBJ1-2 . TRBV29-1 CSVLDYGYTF TGCAGCGTGCTAGACTATGGCTACACCTTC
. TRBJ1-5 . TRBV10-3 CAISEEVNQPQHF TGTGCCATCAGTGAAGAAGTAAATCAGCCCCAGCATTTT
many TRBJ1-6 . TRBV7-9 CASSAGAGGNSPLHF TGTGCCAGCAGCGCAGGGGCTGGGGGGAATTCACCCCTCCACTTT
many TRBJ2-5 . TRBV28 CASNMRGTETQYF TGTGCCAGCAACATGAGAGGGACAGAGACCCAGTACTTC
many TRBJ2-7 . TRBV5-6 CASSLGTGHRYHEQYF TGTGCCAGCAGCTTGGGGACCGGCCATCGTTACCACGAGCAGTACTTC